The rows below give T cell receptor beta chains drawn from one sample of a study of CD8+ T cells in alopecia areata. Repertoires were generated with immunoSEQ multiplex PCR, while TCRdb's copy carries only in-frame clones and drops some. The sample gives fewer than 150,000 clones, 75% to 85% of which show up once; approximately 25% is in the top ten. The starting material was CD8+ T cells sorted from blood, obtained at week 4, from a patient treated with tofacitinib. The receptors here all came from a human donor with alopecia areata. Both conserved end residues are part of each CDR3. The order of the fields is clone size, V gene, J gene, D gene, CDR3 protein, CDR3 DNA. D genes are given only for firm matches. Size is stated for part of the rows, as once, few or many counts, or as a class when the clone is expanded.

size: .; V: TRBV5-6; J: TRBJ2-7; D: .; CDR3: CASSLRDNYEQYF; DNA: TGTGCCAGCAGCTTAAGGGACAACTACGAGCAGTACTTC
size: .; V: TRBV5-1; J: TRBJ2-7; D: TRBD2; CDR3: CASSTRTSGGSYEQYF; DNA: TGCGCCAGCAGCACCCGGACTAGCGGAGGTTCCTACGAGCAGTACTTC
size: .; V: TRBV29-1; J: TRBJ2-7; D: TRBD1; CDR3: CSVRTGSYEQYF; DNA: TGCAGCGTCCGGACAGGGTCCTACGAGCAGTACTTC
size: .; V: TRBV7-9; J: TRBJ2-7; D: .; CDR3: CASSRHGEQYF; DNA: TGTGCCAGCAGCCGCCACGGGGAGCAGTACTTC
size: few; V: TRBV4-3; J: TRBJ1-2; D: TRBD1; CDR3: CASSQGTGGNYGYTF; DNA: TGCGCCAGCAGCCAAGGGACAGGGGGGAACTATGGCTACACCTTC
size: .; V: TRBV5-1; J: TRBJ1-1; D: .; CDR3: CASSLYQMNTEAFF; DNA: TGCGCCAGCAGCTTGTATCAAATGAACACTGAAGCTTTCTTT
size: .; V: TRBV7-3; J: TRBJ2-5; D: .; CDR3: CASSATGEGETQYF; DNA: TGTGCCAGCAGCGCGACAGGGGAGGGGGAGACCCAGTACTTC
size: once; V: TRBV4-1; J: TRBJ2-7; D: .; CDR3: CASSQEAAGFGSYEQYF; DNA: TGCGCCAGCAGCCAAGAGGCGGCAGGGTTTGGCTCCTACGAGCAGTACTTC
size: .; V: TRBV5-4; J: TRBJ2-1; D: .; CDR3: CASSNPRDGGRNEQFF; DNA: TGTGCCAGCAGCAATCCCAGGGATGGGGGCCGCAATGAGCAGTTCTTC
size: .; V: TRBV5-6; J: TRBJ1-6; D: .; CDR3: CASSPGKGYNSPLHF; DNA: TGTGCCAGCAGCCCGGGGAAGGGTTATAATTCACCCCTCCACTTT
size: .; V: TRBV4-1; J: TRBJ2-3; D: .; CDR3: CASSLGSTDTQYF; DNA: TGCGCCAGCAGCCTGGGGAGCACAGATACGCAGTATTTT
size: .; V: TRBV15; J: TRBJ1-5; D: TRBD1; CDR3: CATSRASGGQPQHF; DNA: TGTGCCACCAGCAGAGCATCAGGGGGGCAGCCCCAGCATTTT
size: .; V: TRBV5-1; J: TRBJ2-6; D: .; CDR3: CASSLEDSGANVLTF; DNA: TGCGCCAGCAGCTTGGAAGACTCTGGGGCCAACGTCCTGACTTTC
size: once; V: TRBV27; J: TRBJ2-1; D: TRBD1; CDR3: CASRLAGGGSYNEQFF; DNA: TGTGCCAGCAGGCTCGCAGGGGGCGGCTCCTACAATGAGCAGTTCTTC
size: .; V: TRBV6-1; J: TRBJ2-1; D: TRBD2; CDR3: CASSDVAGISYNEQFF; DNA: TGTGCCAGCAGTGACGTAGCGGGGATCTCCTACAATGAGCAGTTCTTC